Following are 22 T cell receptor beta chains from one sample sequenced in a study of T cell responses to AZD1222 COVID-19 vaccine. Sequenced by immunoSEQ multiplex PCR; TCRdb stores in-frame clones only, minus some. The data show about 99,000 clones, just over 90% seen once. The input for sequencing was peripheral blood, taken on day 0 of AZD1222 vaccination. Source of these receptors: an adult in good health.

The CDR3 bases are TGTGCCAGCAGCTTGGCAGGTGGAAACACCATATATTTT. Protein sequence: CASSLAGGNTIYF. This chain connects TRBV5-4 to TRBJ1-3; D ambiguous. V lost 0 bases, J lost 3 bases, and 4 bases lay in between. The germline gives CDR1 SGHNT, CDR2 YYREEE (reference sequence). The CDR3 is made up of 13 amino acids.

The V call is TRBV7-3, the J call TRBJ1-1; 12 positions agree with TRBD1. The CDR3 runs 19 residues. Trimming took 2 bases from V and 0 from J; bases not matched to a gene: 10. The germline CDR1 and CDR2 sequences are SGHTA and FQGTGA. DNA of the CDR3: TGTGCCAGCAGCTTAGACAAAGGGACAGGGGGCCTCATGAACACTGAAGCTTTCTTT. This sequence encodes CASSLDKGTGGLMNTEAFF.

V is TRBV11-2 and J is TRBJ1-2; tentative D call: TRBD1 (6 bases). The CDR3 contains 12 residues. V shed 5 bases and J shed 2 bases, with 6 bases lying between them. CDR1 and CDR2 (germline): SGHAT, FQNNGV. As DNA, the CDR3 is TGTGCCAGCAGCCAGGGGAACTATGGCTACACCTTC. Protein product: CASSQGNYGYTF.

The chain employs TRBV5-1 and TRBJ2-1; TRBD2 might be the D (6 bases). The CDR3 has 15 amino acids. Germline CDR1 is SGHRS and CDR2 is YFSETQ. V was trimmed by 0 bases and J by 4 bases, leaving 11 bases between them. The CDR3 DNA reads TGCGCCAGCAGCTTGGTGGGCGGGGAGTACAATGAGCAGTTCTTC. Protein sequence: CASSLVGGEYNEQFF.

The rearrangement joins TRBV6-5 to TRBJ2-5; D remains ambiguous. Germline lookup yields CDR1 MNHEY and CDR2 SVGAGI. V lost 0 bases and J 3 bases, leaving 8 bases between the germline ends. There are 14 residues in the CDR3. The DNA of the CDR3 is TGTGCCAGCAGTTACTCGGTATCCAAAGAGACCCAGTACTTC. It encodes CASSYSVSKETQYF.

The chain couples TRBV4-2 to TRBJ1-2; D is undetermined. Deletions cut 0 bases from V and 2 bases from J, with 7 bases between. Germline V lookup: CDR1 LGHNA, CDR2 YNFKEQ. There are 14 residues in the CDR3. The CDR3: CASSQDMGNYGYTF. The CDR3 bases are TGTGCCAGCAGCCAAGATATGGGGAACTATGGCTACACCTTC.

V gene TRBV9 combines with J gene TRBJ1-4, with TRBD1 identical over 7 bases. The germline gives CDR1 SGDLS, CDR2 YYNGEE. The CDR3 runs 17 residues. Trimming cost V 4 bases and J 0 bases; bases outside gene matches: 9. CDR3 DNA: TGTGCCAGCAGCCTCACAGGGGAGTTCCCAACTAATGAAAAACTGTTTTTT. This encodes CASSLTGEFPTNEKLFF.

CDR3 nucleotide sequence: TGTGCCAGCAGCGTAGGCATGACCAATCAGCCCCAGCATTTT. Amino acids: CASSVGMTNQPQHF. The chain is built from TRBV9 and TRBJ1-5, with unresolved D. CDR1 is SGDLS and CDR2 is YYNGEE in the germline V gene. The CDR3 spans 14 residues. V was cut by 0 bases and J by 3 bases, with 7 bases left in between.

The chain joins TRBV12-5 to TRBJ1-5; no clear D. From germline, CDR1 is LGHNT and CDR2 FRNRAP. Trimming took 0 bases from V and 3 from J, leaving 18 bases between them. This CDR3 has 18 residues. CDR3 in amino acids: CASGLVPPVYSYNQPQHF. The DNA for the CDR3 is TGTGCTAGTGGTTTGGTACCCCCGGTGTACAGTTACAATCAGCCCCAGCATTTT.

The chain recombines TRBV7-3 with TRBJ2-2; D unclear. Germline CDR1 is SGHTA and CDR2 is FQGTGA. V lost 5 bases, J lost 6 bases, and 10 bases lay in between. The CDR3 consists of 13 residues. The CDR3 sequence is CASSAASSGELFF. As DNA, the CDR3 is TGTGCCAGCAGCGCGGCAAGCTCCGGGGAGCTGTTTTTT.

The CDR3 reads CAISAGQISYEQYF. The DNA of the CDR3 is TGTGCCATCAGTGCCGGACAGATTTCCTACGAGCAGTACTTC. This sequence joins TRBV10-3 and TRBJ2-7; D is perhaps TRBD1 (6 bases). The V gene's germline CDR1 is ENHRY and CDR2 SYGVKD. This CDR3 is 14 amino acids long. Trimming stripped 4 bases from V and 1 base from J, with 11 bases between.

The chain combines TRBV27 with TRBJ1-6; 7 nucleotides agree with TRBD1. Trimming cost V 2 bases and J 4 bases; bases outside gene matches: 8. Per germline, CDR1 MNHEY and CDR2 SMNVEV (reference sequence). CDR3 length equals 17 residues. CDR3 coding DNA: TGTGCCAGCAGTTTAGACAGGGAAGGTAAGTATAATTCACCCCTCCACTTT. It specifies CASSLDREGKYNSPLHF.

The count of this clone is one. The V gene is TRBV21-1, the J gene TRBJ2-2; the D segment call TRBD1 is taken from the table without a DNA check. TRBV21-1 counts as a pseudogene. The CDR3 consists of 17 residues. CDR3 coding DNA: TGTTGTTACGGTCTTGAACCGGGGACAGGGAACACCGGGGAGCTGTTTTTT. It specifies CCYGLEPGTGNTGELFF.

The chain couples TRBV27 to TRBJ1-5; a weak D match, TRBD1 (5 bases). Trimming cost V 1 base and J 0 bases, with 7 bases left between them. The CDR3 totals 15 residues. Germline V gene sequence: CDR1 MNHEY, CDR2 SMNVEV (reference sequence). The CDR3 nucleotides are TGTGCCAGCAGTTTATACGGGGGTAGCAATCAGCCCCAGCATTTT. Its translation is CASSLYGGSNQPQHF.

The chain employs TRBV5-1 and TRBJ1-3; 7 nucleotides agree with TRBD1. Germline V gene data show CDR1 as SGHRS and CDR2 as YFSETQ. Unmatched junction bases numbered 6, after V lost 0 bases and J lost 0 bases. The CDR3 runs 17 residues. CDR3 nucleotides: TGCGCCAGCAGCTTGGCTCGGACAGGCGGCTCTGGAAACACCATATATTTT. Amino acid sequence: CASSLARTGGSGNTIYF.

This chain's CDR3 is CASSFRGGRSVTEAFF. The CDR3 region has the DNA TGTGCCAGCAGCTTCAGGGGGGGAAGATCGGTCACTGAAGCTTTCTTT. The chain combines TRBV7-2 with TRBJ1-1; 7 bases match TRBD1. V shed 3 bases and J 4 bases; nucleotides not matched to a gene: 11. Per the germline V gene, CDR1 is SGHTA and CDR2 is FQGNSA. The CDR3 is 16 amino acids.

The V call is TRBV5-1, the J call TRBJ1-2; D gene unclear. Trimming took off 3 bases at V and 4 bases at J, with 19 bases between the two ends. The CDR3 loop spans 16 amino acids. Germline loops: CDR1 SGHRS, CDR2 YFSETQ. The CDR3: CASSYITSGDFYGYTF. CDR3 nucleotide sequence: TGCGCCAGCAGCTATATTACGTCGGGAGATTTCTATGGCTACACCTTC.

J is TRBJ2-1 and V is TRBV9; 11 bases match TRBD2. The J segment lost 8 bases and the V segment lost 4 bases, leaving 14 bases of the junction unmatched. Germline-derived CDR1 and CDR2 are SGDLS and YYNGEE. The CDR3 is 17 residues long. The CDR3 loop reads CASSSPVAGGPFHEQFF. Written as DNA, the CDR3 is TGTGCCAGCAGCTCTCCGGTAGCGGGAGGGCCGTTCCATGAGCAGTTCTTC. The full variable domain, its missing parts supplied by reference TRBV9 and TRBJ2-1, is DSGVTQTPKHLITATGQRVTLRCSPRSGDLSVYWYQQSLDQGLQFLIQYYNGEERAKGNILERFSAQQFPDLHSELNLSSLELGDSALYFCASSSPVAGGPFHEQFFGPGTRLTVL.

This clone appeared once. The rearrangement uses TRBV20-1 and TRBJ2-2, with D maybe TRBD2 (6 bases). V was trimmed by 6 bases and J by 6 bases, leaving 8 bases between them. The CDR3 extends over 11 amino acids. CDR1 DFQATT and CDR2 SNEGSKA come from the germline V gene (reference sequence). CDR3 DNA: TGCAGTGCGCGGGGTCCCGGGGAGCTGTTTTTT. Amino acid sequence: CSARGPGELFF.

J is TRBJ1-1 and V is TRBV28; D is uncertain. V lost 6 bases to trimming and J lost 7 bases, with 9 bases between them. This CDR3 has 11 residues. Germline V gene data show CDR1 as MDHEN and CDR2 as SYDVKM. The CDR3 sequence: CASSMADEAFF. CDR3 coding DNA: TGTGCCAGCAGCATGGCGGATGAAGCTTTCTTT.

V gene TRBV27 combines with J gene TRBJ2-7, with TRBD1 matching 9 bases. The junction had 16 bases not matched to a gene; V was cut back by 5 bases and J by 5 bases. The CDR3 consists of 17 residues. Germline loops: CDR1 MNHEY, CDR2 SMNVEV (reference sequence). Here the CDR3 reads CASSITLDRGSPHEQYF. The CDR3 region has the DNA TGTGCCAGCAGTATCACTTTGGACAGGGGATCTCCCCACGAGCAGTACTTC.

This clone has a single count. The chain has TRBV5-1 and TRBJ1-1; TRBD1 aligns across 8 bases. Looked up from germline, CDR1 is SGHRS and CDR2 is YFSETQ. The CDR3 loop spans 14 amino acids. Trimming took 4 bases from V and 3 from J; bases not matched to a gene: 5. The CDR3 here is CASSPRQGHTEAFF. The CDR3 DNA reads TGCGCCAGCAGCCCCAGACAGGGGCACACTGAAGCTTTCTTT.